The rows below give T cell receptor beta chains drawn from one sample of a study of CD8+CD57+ T cells in acquired aplastic anemia. MiXCR was run by TCRdb on the reads, yielding one entry per CDR3 protein. The sample gives about 16,000 distinct CDR3 sequences, approximately 40% of which show up once; just over 85% is in the top ten. Sequenced material: CD8+CD57+ T cells sorted from PBMCs. The receptors here all came from a human donor with aplastic anemia. Both conserved end residues are part of each CDR3. Fields, in order: CDR3 length, D gene, J gene, V gene, clone size, CDR3 DNA, CDR3 protein. The D gene is left open where the match is weak. Only part of the rows carry a size: once, few, many, or a class if the clone is expanded.

>14|TRBD2|TRBJ2-7|TRBV20-1|.
TGCAGTGCGGGGACTAGCCGGAACTCCTACGAGCAGTACTTC
CSAGTSRNSYEQYF
>15|.|TRBJ2-3|TRBV29-1|.
TGCAGCGTTGAAGGAGGGCAGGGGATCTACAATGGGCAGTATTTT
CSVEGGQGIYNGQYF
>15|.|TRBJ2-1|TRBV29-1|.
TGCAGCGTTGAAGAAAGTAGGGGAGGCATCCCTGAGCAGTTCTTC
CSVEESRGGIPEQFF
>13|TRBD2|TRBJ2-1|TRBV11-2|many
TGTGCCAGCACCGACCTAGCGGTGAATGAGCAGTTCTTC
CASTDLAVNEQFF
>13|.|TRBJ1-1|TRBV19|.
TGTGCCAGCAGGGATTCTTGGGGAACTGAAGCTTTCTTT
CASRDSWGTEAFF
>16|.|TRBJ2-7|TRBV6-1|.
TGTGCCAGCAGTGAAGCGGCTGGGGGGATCCCCTACGAGCAGTACTTC
CASSEAAGGIPYEQYF
>13|.|TRBJ1-1|TRBV20-1|.
TGCAGTGCCCCAATGTACTGGGCGACTGAAGCTTTCTTT
CSAPMYWATEAFF
>19|TRBD1|TRBJ1-4|TRBV15|once
TGTGCCACCAGCAGACCATTTCCGGGACAGGGGGCGAATATTGAAAAACTGTTTTTT
CATSRPFPGQGANIEKLFF
>13|.|TRBJ2-3|TRBV20-1|.
TGCAGTGCAAGTTACACAGAAAGGGTTACGCAGTATTTT
CSASYTERVTQYF
>15|TRBD1|TRBJ2-1|TRBV20-1|few
TGCAGTGCTAGAGAGGGGACAGGGTTCTACAATGAGCAGTTCTTC
CSAREGTGFYNEQFF
>14|.|TRBJ1-1|TRBV6-1|.
TGTGCCAGCAGTCGTGGGACGGAGAACACTGAAGCTTTCTTT
CASSRGTENTEAFF
>12|.|TRBJ2-1|TRBV14|.
TGTGCCAGCAGCCCCGTTTACAATGAGCAGTTCTTC
CASSPVYNEQFF
>15|.|TRBJ2-3|TRBV7-9|many
TGTGCCAGCAGCCCACAAATGGGTAGCACAGATACGCAGTATTTT
CASSPQMGSTDTQYF
>14|.|TRBJ2-7|TRBV6-1|few
TGTGCCAGTTCTGGGCGAGGGGCAGCCTACGAGCAGTACTTC
CASSGRGAAYEQYF
>15|.|TRBJ2-7|TRBV5-1|few
TGCGCCAGCAGCCAGCTACCGGGACCATCCAACGAGCAGTACTTC
CASSQLPGPSNEQYF
>14|.|TRBJ2-5|TRBV10-3|.
TGTGCCATCAGTGATTATAGCGGAGAAGAGACCCAGTACTTC
CAISDYSGEETQYF
>13|.|TRBJ2-3|TRBV5-4|.
TGTGCCAGTACCGAAGGGGTTGCAGATACGCAGTATTTT
CASTEGVADTQYF
>14|.|TRBJ1-3|TRBV10-3|few
TGTGCCATCAGTACAGGAATCTCTGGAAACACCATATATTTT
CAISTGISGNTIYF
>17|TRBD1|TRBJ2-6|TRBV15|.
TGTGCCGCCAGCAGCTCCAGGGGGATAGGTGGGGCCAACGTCCTGACTTTC
CAASSSRGIGGANVLTF
>16|.|TRBJ1-6|TRBV20-1|few
TGCAGTGCTAGAGTCAAAACGGCCGGAGAGTGGTCACCCCTCCACTTT
CSARVKTAGEWSPLHF
>13|TRBD1|TRBJ1-6|TRBV19|.
TGTGCCAGTAGATTGGGACAGGCTTCACCCCTCCACTTT
CASRLGQASPLHF
>17|TRBD2|TRBJ2-7|TRBV20-1|.
TGCAGTGCTAGAGTTTGGACTAGCGGAGAAGGGTCCTACGAGCAGTACTTC
CSARVWTSGEGSYEQYF
>16|TRBD1|TRBJ2-1|TRBV7-8|.
TGTGCCAGCAGCCAAGAGGGACAGGGGGAGATAAATGAGCAGTTCTTC
CASSQEGQGEINEQFF
>17|.|TRBJ1-5|TRBV24-1|.
TGTGCCACCAGTGAAAGAGGACACCAGGGAATTAATCAGCCCCAGCATTTT
CATSERGHQGINQPQHF
>16|TRBD2|TRBJ2-3|TRBV15|few
TGTGCCAGCACCCTGACTAGCGGGGGGCCATCAGATACGCAGTATTTT
CASTLTSGGPSDTQYF
>10|.|TRBJ1-2|TRBV10-3|.
TGTGCCGTCGGGACCTATGGCTACACCTTC
CAVGTYGYTF
>14|.|TRBJ2-3|TRBV19|.
TGTGCCAGTAGGGGGCGTGGCCACACAGATACGCAGTATTTT
CASRGRGHTDTQYF
>14|TRBD2|TRBJ2-3|TRBV5-1|once
TGCGCCAGCAGCTCTAGCGGTAACACAGATGCGCAGTATTTT
CASSSSGNTDAQYF
>14|.|TRBJ2-7|TRBV11-1|.
TGTGCCAGCAGCTTAGCGGCCGGGGGCTACGAGCAGTACTTC
CASSLAAGGYEQYF
>13|.|TRBJ2-3|TRBV7-8|many
TGTGCCAGCAGTACAGGGATGGGAGATACGCAGTATTTT
CASSTGMGDTQYF
>14|.|TRBJ1-2|TRBV9|few
TGTGCCAGCAGCCTGGACGTAGCTAACTATGGCTACACCTTC
CASSLDVANYGYTF
>14|TRBD2|TRBJ2-7|TRBV2|.
TGTGCCAGCACCCTGACTAGCGGGGGAGACGAGCAGTACTTC
CASTLTSGGDEQYF
>16|.|TRBJ2-6|TRBV11-2|.
TGTGCCAGCAGCTCCCGGACGGTCTCTGGGGCCAACGTCCTGACTTTC
CASSSRTVSGANVLTF
>15|.|TRBJ1-2|TRBV5-6|many
TGTGCCAGCAGGAGCCGGGACGGAAAAAACTATGGCTACACCTTC
CASRSRDGKNYGYTF
>14|.|TRBJ1-1|TRBV20-1|.
TGCAGTGCTAGAGAATCGACGGAGGGGGGTGAAGCTTTCTTT
CSARESTEGGEAFF
>18|.|TRBJ2-2|TRBV6-5|many
TGTGCCAGCAGTTACCCCCCCTTAGCCCTTTCGAACACCGGGGAGCTGTTTTTT
CASSYPPLALSNTGELFF
>13|.|TRBJ1-1|TRBV19|few
TGTGCCAGTAGTAGGGGCAGAAGCACTGAAGCTTTCTTT
CASSRGRSTEAFF
>15|TRBD1|TRBJ2-1|TRBV5-1|.
TGCGCCAGCAGCCTCTTGAGACAGGGATACAATGAGCAGTTCTTC
CASSLLRQGYNEQFF
>13|.|TRBJ1-1|TRBV7-9|once
TGTGCCAGCAACCCGGGAGGGATCGTAGTAGCTTTCTTT
CASNPGGIVVAFF
>13|.|TRBJ1-2|TRBV6-1|.
TGTGCCAGCAGTGTTAGTCGTCTTGAGAGCTACACCTTC
CASSVSRLESYTF
>13|TRBD1|TRBJ1-1|TRBV7-6|.
TGTGCCAGCAGCTTGGGTGGAAGGGGGCGAGCTTTCTTT
CASSLGGRGRAFF
>15|.|TRBJ2-7|TRBV29-1|many
TGCACCCTCCTGTCCGGGAATAGGACCCTCTACGAGCAGTACTTC
CTLLSGNRTLYEQYF
>13|.|TRBJ2-7|TRBV11-3|.
TGTGCCAGCAGCTACGGTGGCGGTCTCGAGCAGTACTTC
CASSYGGGLEQYF
>11|.|TRBJ1-2|TRBV2|large
TGTGCCCTCGGAACGGGCTTCGGCTACACCTTC
CALGTGFGYTF
>18|TRBD1|TRBJ1-6|TRBV5-1|few
TGCGCCAGCAGCTCTGACAGGGGCGAGTCGCCCTATAATTCACCCCTCCACTTT
CASSSDRGESPYNSPLHF
>14|.|TRBJ1-5|TRBV5-6|few
TGTGCCAGCAGCTCCGGACAGCGCAATCAGCCCCAGCATTTT
CASSSGQRNQPQHF
>14|.|TRBJ2-1|TRBV6-5|many
TGTGCCAGCAGTTACCCGGGACAAGGCAATGAGCAGTTCTTC
CASSYPGQGNEQFF
>16|TRBD1|TRBJ1-3|TRBV11-1|once
TGTGCCAGCAGCCAGCGACAGGGATCCTCTGGAAACACCATATATTTT
CASSQRQGSSGNTIYF
>12|.|TRBJ2-1|TRBV2|.
TGTGCCAGCAGTCAGGGAGCGGGTGAGCAGTTCTTC
CASSQGAGEQFF
>15|.|TRBJ2-3|TRBV5-1|.
TGCGCCAGCAGCTTGGCCCCAGCTAGCACAGATACGCAGTATTTT
CASSLAPASTDTQYF
>15|.|TRBJ2-2|TRBV19|.
TGTGCCAGCCTGCCGGCCACCTCGAACACCGGGGAGCTGTTTTTT
CASLPATSNTGELFF
>14|TRBD1|TRBJ1-1|TRBV29-1|few
TGCAGCGTTGTGGGGACAGGGCCTGGGTTGGAAGCTTTCTTT
CSVVGTGPGLEAFF
>8|.|TRBJ2-1|TRBV20-1|few
TGCATTATGGATGAGCAGTTCTTC
CIMDEQFF
>11|.|TRBJ2-3|TRBV6-1|medium-sized
TGTGCCAGCAGCAGCACAGATACGCAGTATTTT
CASSSTDTQYF